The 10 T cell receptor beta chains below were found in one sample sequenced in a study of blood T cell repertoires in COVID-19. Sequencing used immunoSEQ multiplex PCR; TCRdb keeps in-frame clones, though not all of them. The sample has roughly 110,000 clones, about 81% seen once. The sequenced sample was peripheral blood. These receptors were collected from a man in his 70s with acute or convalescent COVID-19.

CDR3 bases: TGTGCCAGCAGCTTGATGGGAGATCAGCCCCAGCATTTT. It specifies CASSLMGDQPQHF. The gene calls are TRBV5-6 and TRBJ1-5; D is unclear. V was trimmed by 1 base and J by 5 bases, leaving 7 bases between them. The CDR3 is 13 residues long. The germline CDR1 and CDR2 sequences are SGHDT and YYEEEE.

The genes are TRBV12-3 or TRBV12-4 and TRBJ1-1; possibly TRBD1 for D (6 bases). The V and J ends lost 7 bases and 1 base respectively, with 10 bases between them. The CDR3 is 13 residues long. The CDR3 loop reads CASTSGQNTEAFF. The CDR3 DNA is TGTGCCAGCACCTCGGGACAGAACACTGAAGCTTTCTTT.

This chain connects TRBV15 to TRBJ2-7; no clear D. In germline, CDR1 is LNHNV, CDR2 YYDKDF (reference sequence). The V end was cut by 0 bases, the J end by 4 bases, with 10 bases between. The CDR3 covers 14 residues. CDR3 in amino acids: CATSRDFGGYEQYF. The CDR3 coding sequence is TGTGCCACCAGCAGAGATTTTGGCGGATACGAGCAGTACTTC.

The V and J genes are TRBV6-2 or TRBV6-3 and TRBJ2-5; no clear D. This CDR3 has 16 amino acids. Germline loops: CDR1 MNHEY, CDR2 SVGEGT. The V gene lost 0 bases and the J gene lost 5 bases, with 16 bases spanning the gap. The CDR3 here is CASSYSIRSEAETQYF. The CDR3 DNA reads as TGTGCCAGCAGTTACTCGATAAGGTCCGAGGCGGAGACCCAGTACTTC.

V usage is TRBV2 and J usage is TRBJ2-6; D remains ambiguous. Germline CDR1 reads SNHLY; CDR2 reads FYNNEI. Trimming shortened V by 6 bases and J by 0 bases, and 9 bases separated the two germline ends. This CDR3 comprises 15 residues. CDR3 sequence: CASSAGSSGANVLTF. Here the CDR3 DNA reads TGTGCCAGCAGCGCCGGTAGCTCTGGGGCCAACGTCCTGACTTTC.

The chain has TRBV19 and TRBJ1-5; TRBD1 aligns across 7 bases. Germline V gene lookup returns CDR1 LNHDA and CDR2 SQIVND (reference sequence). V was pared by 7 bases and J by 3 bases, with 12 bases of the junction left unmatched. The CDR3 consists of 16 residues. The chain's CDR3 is CASKRQGDAYNQPQHF. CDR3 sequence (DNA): TGTGCCAGTAAACGGCAGGGGGACGCGTACAATCAGCCCCAGCATTTT.

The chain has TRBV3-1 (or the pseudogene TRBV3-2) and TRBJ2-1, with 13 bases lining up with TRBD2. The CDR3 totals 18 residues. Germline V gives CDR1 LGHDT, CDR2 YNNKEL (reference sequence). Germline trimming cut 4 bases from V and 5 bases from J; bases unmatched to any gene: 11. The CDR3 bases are TGTGCCAGCAGCCCCCGACTAGCGGGGGGCACAGTCGACAATGAGCAGTTCTTC. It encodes CASSPRLAGGTVDNEQFF.

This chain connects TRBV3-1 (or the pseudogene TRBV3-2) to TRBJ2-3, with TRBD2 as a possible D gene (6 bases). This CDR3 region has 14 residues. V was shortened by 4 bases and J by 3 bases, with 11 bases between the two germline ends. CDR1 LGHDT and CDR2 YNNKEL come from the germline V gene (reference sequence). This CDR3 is CASSRSGGTDTQYF. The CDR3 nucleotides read TGTGCCAGCAGCCGATCCGGGGGTACAGATACGCAGTATTTT.

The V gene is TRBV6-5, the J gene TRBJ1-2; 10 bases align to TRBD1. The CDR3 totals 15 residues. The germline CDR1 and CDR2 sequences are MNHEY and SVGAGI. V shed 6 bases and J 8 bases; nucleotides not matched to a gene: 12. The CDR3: CASSPTWTGGVGYTF. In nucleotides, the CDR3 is TGTGCCAGCAGCCCAACTTGGACAGGGGGGGTGGGCTACACCTTC.

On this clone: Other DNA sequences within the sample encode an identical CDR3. The CDR3, as DNA: TGTGCCAGCAGTTCGCCGGGACAGGGGACCTACGAGCAGTACTTC. Amino acids: CASSSPGQGTYEQYF. This chain joins TRBV28 and TRBJ2-7, with 10 nucleotides matching TRBD1. V trimming: 4 bases; J trimming: 2 bases; junction bases outside the gene matches: 5. CDR1 MDHEN and CDR2 SYDVKM come from the germline V gene. The CDR3 covers 15 residues.